Given below is one T cell receptor (beta chain) in context. Between the trimmed V and J ends, which lost 5 bases and 0 bases, there was a span of 14 bases. The germline CDR1 and CDR2 sequences are SGHRS and YFSETQ. The CDR3 covers 15 residues. These data belong to a study of blood T cell repertoires in COVID-19. The table came from immunoSEQ multiplex PCR; TCRdb's copy has only in-frame clones and leaves some out. This table holds about 200,000 clones, roughly 88% found once. The sequencing input was PBMCs or T cells enriched from blood (not recorded which). This receptor was identified in a man aged 35 to 55 with acute COVID-19. This chain links TRBV5-1 with TRBJ1-1; possible D gene TRBD1, 6 bases. In DNA form, the CDR3 reads TGCGCCAGCAGACAGGGAGACGCTTTGAACACTGAAGCTTTCTTT. Translated: CASRQGDALNTEAFF.